The rows below give T cell receptor beta chains drawn from one sample of a study of control samples from healthy donors and cancer patients. Profiling relied on immunoSEQ multiplex PCR, and the TCRdb table lists in-frame clones only, not all of them. The sample holds about 190,000 clones, 90% to 95% seen once. Material: blood. The receptors come from a man aged 30-40 years in good health. Each CDR3 is given with its conserved first and last residue. Each record gives: D gene, J gene, V gene, clone size, CDR3 length, CDR3 DNA, CDR3 protein. The D gene is left open where the match is weak. Clone size is stated in some rows and not others, as once, few, many or a class when expanded.

TRBD1	TRBJ1-5	TRBV28	.	16	TGTGCCAGCAGTTCTCAATACAGGGGGAGCAATCAGCCCCAGCATTTT	CASSSQYRGSNQPQHF
.	TRBJ2-7	TRBV6-5	.	14	TGTGCCAGCAGTTCGCCAGGGAGAGCCTACGAGCAGTACTTC	CASSSPGRAYEQYF
.	TRBJ1-4	TRBV24-1	.	13	TGTGCCACCAGTGATAATCGAAATGAAAAACTGTTTTTT	CATSDNRNEKLFF
.	TRBJ2-3	TRBV5-4	.	12	TGTGCCAGCAGCTTAGGCGTAAATACGCAGTATTTT	CASSLGVNTQYF
.	TRBJ2-7	TRBV18	.	14	TGTGCCAGCTCACCGGGCAGGGTTTCCTACGAGCAGTACTTC	CASSPGRVSYEQYF
.	TRBJ1-5	TRBV11-2	few	14	TGTGCCAGCAGCTTAGAGAGGGGAGATCAGCCCCAGCATTTT	CASSLERGDQPQHF
.	TRBJ2-7	TRBV2	few	14	TGTGCCAGTACTATCGGGGGAAGGAACTACGAGCAGTACTTC	CASTIGGRNYEQYF
TRBD1	TRBJ1-2	TRBV5-5	.	13	TGTGCCAGCAGCTTACAGGGGGCTAGTGGCTACACCTTC	CASSLQGASGYTF
TRBD1	TRBJ1-1	TRBV2	.	14	TGTGCCAGCAGTGAAAACAGGGGGCGAACTGAAGCTTTCTTT	CASSENRGRTEAFF
.	TRBJ1-4	TRBV3-1/TRBV3-2	.	15	TGTGCCAGCAGCCAAATCTGGGAGAAGCAAAGAAAACTGTTTTTT	CASSQIWEKQRKLFF
.	TRBJ1-6	TRBV3-1/TRBV3-2	.	14	TGTGCCAGCAGCCCAGGTCTTAGCGATTCACCCCTCCACTTT	CASSPGLSDSPLHF
TRBD2	TRBJ2-3	TRBV6-5	.	13	TGTGCCAGCACGCGGGGGTGGACAGATACGCAGTATTTT	CASTRGWTDTQYF
.	TRBJ1-5	TRBV12-3/TRBV12-4	.	12	TGTGCCAGCAGTTTTAGTTTTCAGCCCCAGCATTTT	CASSFSFQPQHF
.	TRBJ1-1	TRBV9	.	12	TGTGCCAGCAGTCGTACCCTCACTGAAGCTTTCTTT	CASSRTLTEAFF
.	TRBJ2-7	TRBV2	.	11	TGTGCCAGCAGTGACCGCTACGAGCAGTACTTC	CASSDRYEQYF
.	TRBJ2-3	TRBV11-3	once	12	TGTGCCAGCAGCTTTCGGAAAGATACGCAGTATTTT	CASSFRKDTQYF
.	TRBJ1-5	TRBV5-1	.	13	TGCGCCAGCAGCTTGGGTTCTAATCAGCCCCAGCATTTT	CASSLGSNQPQHF
.	TRBJ1-2	TRBV5-6	.	13	TGTGCCAGCAGCAAGGACAGAGTCTATGGCTACACCTTC	CASSKDRVYGYTF
.	TRBJ1-5	TRBV27	.	15	TGTGCCAGCAGTTGGACGGGGGGCCCCCATCAGCCCCAGCATTTT	CASSWTGGPHQPQHF
TRBD1	TRBJ2-7	TRBV5-6	.	15	TGTGCCAGCAGCCATACCTCACAGGGGGACCACGAGCAGTACTTC	CASSHTSQGDHEQYF
.	TRBJ1-2	TRBV30	.	15	TGTGCCTGGAGCCAAAGCTGGGGGGTTAACTATGGCTACACCTTC	CAWSQSWGVNYGYTF
.	TRBJ2-1	TRBV6-6	.	11	TGTGCCAGCAGGGGCGCGGCTGAGCAGTTCTTC	CASRGAAEQFF
TRBD2	TRBJ2-3	TRBV6-5	.	13	TGTGCCAGCGGGGGACTAAATACAGATACGCAGTATTTT	CASGGLNTDTQYF